A single sample gave rise to the 30 T cell receptor beta chains below, sequenced in a study of T cell responses to AZD1222 COVID-19 vaccine. Method: immunoSEQ multiplex PCR; TCRdb's copy keeps in-frame clones and lacks some. Found here are 90,000 to 110,000 clones, 88% of them singletons; the top ten hold about 13%. The sequencing here drew on peripheral blood, taken on day 0 of MenACWY control vaccination. The receptors stem from an adult in good health.

The sample holds one count of this clone. V is TRBV2 and J is TRBJ1-4; D perhaps matches TRBD1 (6 bases). The germline V gene encodes CDR1 SNHLY and CDR2 FYNNEI. This CDR3 is 17 amino acids long. V dropped 2 bases and J dropped 3 bases, with 16 bases sitting between them. The CDR3 DNA reads TGTGCCAGCAGTGAATCGGGGGCGGGGGCCCCTAATGAAAAACTGTTTTTT. Protein: CASSESGAGAPNEKLFF.

The chain joins TRBV3-1 (or the pseudogene TRBV3-2) to TRBJ1-3; 9 bases line up with TRBD1. Germline V gives CDR1 LGHDT, CDR2 YNNKEL (reference sequence). The CDR3 covers 18 residues. V lost 4 bases to trimming and J lost 3 bases; unmatched junction nucleotides: 13. This CDR3 reads CASSLYRGQSLFGNTIYF. DNA for the CDR3: TGTGCCAGCAGCCTCTACAGGGGGCAATCACTTTTTGGAAACACCATATATTTT.

The count of this clone is one. The chain uses TRBV5-1 and TRBJ1-1; 7 bases match TRBD1. V lost 2 bases to trimming and J lost 5 bases; unmatched junction nucleotides: 9. The germline gives CDR1 SGHRS, CDR2 YFSETQ. This CDR3 contains 15 residues. The CDR3 DNA reads TGCGCCAGCAGCTTCCGCTACAGGGGAAGGACTGAAGCTTTCTTT. Amino acid sequence: CASSFRYRGRTEAFF. The entire variable domain, with the rest obtained from reference TRBV5-1 and TRBJ1-1, is as follows: KAGVTQTPRYLIKTRGQQVTLSCSPISGHRSVSWYQQTPGQGLQFLFEYFSETQRNKGNFPGRFSGRQFSNSRSEMNVSTLELGDSALYLCASSFRYRGRTEAFFGQGTRLTVV.

The gene calls are TRBV30 and TRBJ1-2; a weak D match, TRBD1 (5 bases). The germline CDR1 and CDR2 sequences are GTSNPN and SVGIG (reference sequence). The CDR3 sequence is 18 residues long. The V and J ends lost 3 bases and 2 bases respectively, with 25 bases between them. The CDR3 is CAWRKNPRQGTGNYGYTF. As DNA, the CDR3 is TGTGCCTGGAGGAAAAATCCCCGTCAGGGCACGGGCAACTATGGCTACACCTTC.

This clone was observed a single time. The chain combines TRBV4-1 with TRBJ1-2, with D unclear. Germline-derived CDR1 and CDR2 are MGHRA and YSYEKL. The CDR3 loop spans 18 amino acids. With 4 bases removed from V and 0 bases from J, the gap between germline ends came to 21 bases. The CDR3 loop is CASSPRSGGSGTNYGYTF. The CDR3 coding sequence is TGCGCCAGCAGCCCTAGATCGGGAGGGTCGGGGACTAACTATGGCTACACCTTC.

The CDR3 DNA sequence: TGTGCCAGCAGCTTAACCGGCGCAGGGTCCTCCTACGAGCAGTACTTC. Protein sequence: CASSLTGAGSSYEQYF. The chain uses TRBV7-8 and TRBJ2-7, with a weak D call TRBD1 (5 bases). Germline CDR1 SGHVS, CDR2 FQNEAQ. The CDR3 has 16 amino acids. With 2 bases removed from V and 0 bases from J, the gap between germline ends came to 14 bases.

This rearrangement joins TRBV19 to TRBJ1-4; the match to TRBD1 covers 7 bases. Germline loops: CDR1 LNHDA, CDR2 SQIVND (reference sequence). The CDR3 contains 13 residues. The J segment lost 9 bases and the V segment lost 6 bases, leaving 7 bases of the junction unmatched. CDR3 DNA: TGTGCCAGTAGCACGCCGGGACAGAAAAAACTGTTTTTT. Its protein product is CASSTPGQKKLFF.

V gene TRBV28 combines with J gene TRBJ1-2, with D maybe TRBD1 (6 bases). This CDR3 is 16 amino acids long. Trimming removed 4 bases at V and 3 bases at J, with 18 bases between. Germline loops: CDR1 MDHEN, CDR2 SYDVKM. As DNA, the CDR3 is TGTGCCAGCAGTTCCTTTTTGACAGGCGGATACTATGGCTACACCTTC. This codes for CASSSFLTGGYYGYTF.

This chain links TRBV5-6 with TRBJ1-2; 12 nucleotides match TRBD1. Looked up from germline, CDR1 is SGHDT and CDR2 is YYEEEE. After removal of 3 bases from V and 7 bases from J, the junction contained 4 bases not matched to a gene. There are 14 residues in the CDR3. In DNA, the CDR3 is TGTGCCAGCAGCTGGGAGGGACAGGGGGCTGGCTACACCTTC. Amino acids: CASSWEGQGAGYTF.

This clone was found a few times. The chain is built from TRBV5-1 and TRBJ1-2; 8 nucleotides match TRBD1. The germline V gene has CDR1 SGHRS and CDR2 YFSETQ. The CDR3 loop spans 14 amino acids. V was pared by 4 bases and J by 7 bases, with 9 bases of the junction left unmatched. The CDR3 is CASSQGQASSGYTF. The DNA for the CDR3 is TGCGCCAGCAGCCAGGGACAGGCATCGAGTGGCTACACCTTC.

The V gene is TRBV2, the J gene TRBJ2-7; D gene uncertain. V lost 0 bases to trimming and J lost 9 bases, with 12 bases between them. The V gene's germline CDR1 is SNHLY and CDR2 FYNNEI. The CDR3 spans 13 residues. CDR3 region: CASSEAPGVRQYF. CDR3 coding DNA: TGTGCCAGCAGTGAAGCTCCTGGGGTGCGGCAGTACTTC.

The CDR3 sequence is CASSQGAGYEQYF. CDR3 nucleotides: TGTGCCAGCAGCCAAGGAGCAGGATACGAGCAGTACTTC. The chain links TRBV14 to TRBJ2-7; D is unclear. Trimming pared 1 base from V and 4 bases from J, leaving 8 bases between. The CDR3 is made up of 13 amino acids. Per germline, CDR1 SGHDN and CDR2 FVKESK.

The chain has TRBV18 and TRBJ2-3; 7 nucleotides match TRBD1. With 10 bases clipped from V and 6 bases from J, the junction kept 4 bases outside the gene matches. The germline CDR1 and CDR2 sequences are KGHSH and LQKENI. This CDR3 comprises 11 residues. This CDR3 is CANQQGDTQYF. The CDR3 coding sequence is TGTGCCAATCAACAGGGGGATACGCAGTATTTT.

The CDR3 region has the DNA TGTGCCAGCAGCTTAGTTCAGGGGGCGGGGACTGAAGCTTTCTTT. Translation gives CASSLVQGAGTEAFF. This chain uses TRBV7-2 with TRBJ1-1; 8 positions agree with TRBD1. CDR3 length: 15 residues. Trimming took 1 base from V and 5 from J; bases not matched to a gene: 6. Per germline, CDR1 SGHTA and CDR2 FQGNSA. Looking up the rest from reference TRBV7-2 and TRBJ1-1 gives the full variable domain: GAGVSQSPSNKVTEKGKDVELRCDPISGHTALYWYRQSLGQGLEFLIYFQGNSAPDKSGLPSDRFSAERTGGSVSTLTIQRTQQEDSAVYLCASSLVQGAGTEAFFGQGTRLTVV.

The CDR3 here is CASTHPQTGELFF. CDR3 coding DNA: TGTGCCAGCACCCACCCGCAGACCGGGGAGCTGTTTTTT. J is TRBJ2-2 and V is TRBV6-5; D is ambiguous. This CDR3 spans 13 amino acids. V dropped 7 bases and J dropped 5 bases, with 11 bases sitting between them. Germline CDR1 MNHEY, CDR2 SVGAGI.

The chain carries TRBV7-9 and TRBJ1-1; D possibly corresponds to TRBD1 (5 bases). Germline V gene data show CDR1 as SEHNR and CDR2 as FQNEAQ (reference sequence). V was shortened by 5 bases and J by 7 bases, with 14 bases between the two germline ends. CDR3 length: 13 amino acids. The CDR3 region is CASSLRAGIEAFF. CDR3 DNA sequence: TGTGCCAGCAGCCTCCGGGCAGGGATTGAAGCTTTCTTT.

The chain couples TRBV7-2 to TRBJ1-2; D is possibly TRBD1 (6 bases). The CDR3 sequence is 16 residues long. V lost 5 bases to trimming and J lost 4 bases, with 20 bases between them. Germline CDR1 is SGHTA and CDR2 is FQGNSA. CDR3 loop: CASSLGGQGSGYGYTF. The CDR3 region has the DNA TGTGCCAGCAGCCTGGGAGGGCAGGGGTCGGGCTATGGCTACACCTTC.

This chain joins TRBV6-4 and TRBJ2-1; 7 bases fit TRBD2. In germline, CDR1 is MRHNA, CDR2 SNTAGT. This CDR3 is built from 15 residues. V was pared by 5 bases and J by 6 bases, with 10 bases of the junction left unmatched. In DNA form, the CDR3 reads TGTGCCAGCAGTATCTGGGGGGAGGGGTCCAATGAGCAGTTCTTC. This gives the protein CASSIWGEGSNEQFF.

This clone was seen only once. This rearrangement joins TRBV5-8 to TRBJ2-7, with D uncertain. The CDR3 has 13 amino acids. CDR1 and CDR2 from the germline V gene are SGHTS and YDEGEE. V was clipped by 0 bases and J by 1 base, with 5 bases between them. The CDR3 loop reads CASSLEGSYEQYF. In DNA form, the CDR3 reads TGTGCCAGCAGCTTGGAGGGTTCCTACGAGCAGTACTTC.

The chain employs TRBV19 and TRBJ1-1, with a possible D match to TRBD1 (5 bases). This CDR3 has 15 residues. Per germline, CDR1 LNHDA and CDR2 SQIVND (reference sequence). With 5 bases removed from V and 13 bases from J, the gap between germline ends came to 26 bases. The CDR3 spells CASSPRTLEGLLGFF. CDR3 nucleotides: TGTGCCAGTAGTCCTCGAACTCTAGAGGGACTCCTGGGTTTCTTT. The variable domain in full, with the rest retrieved from reference TRBV19 and TRBJ1-1, is DGGITQSPKYLFRKEGQNVTLSCEQNLNHDAMYWYRQDPGQGLRLIYYSQIVNDFQKGDIAEGYSVSREKKESFPLTVTSAQKNPTAFYLCASSPRTLEGLLGFFGQGTRLTVV.

The table lists this clone with a few counts. This rearrangement joins TRBV7-2 to TRBJ2-2; 11 nucleotides match TRBD2. Germline V lookup: CDR1 SGHTA, CDR2 FQGNSA. V gave up 5 bases and J gave up 7 bases; unmatched junction bases: 6. There are 15 residues in the CDR3. The CDR3 spells CASSITSGGDGELFF. CDR3 coding DNA: TGTGCCAGCAGCATAACTAGCGGGGGTGACGGGGAGCTGTTTTTT.

The genes are TRBV19 and TRBJ2-7; 12 positions agree with TRBD2. Germline loops: CDR1 LNHDA, CDR2 SQIVND (reference sequence). After removal of 4 bases from V and 4 bases from J, the junction contained 8 bases not matched to a gene. The CDR3 is 16 amino acids. As DNA, the CDR3 is TGTGCCAGTAGTAAAGGACTAGCGGGGATGAGGTACGAGCAGTACTTC. Its protein product is CASSKGLAGMRYEQYF. The full variable domain, completed using reference TRBV19 and TRBJ2-7, is DGGITQSPKYLFRKEGQNVTLSCEQNLNHDAMYWYRQDPGQGLRLIYYSQIVNDFQKGDIAEGYSVSREKKESFPLTVTSAQKNPTAFYLCASSKGLAGMRYEQYFGPGTRLTVT.

The chain couples TRBV19 to TRBJ1-2; TRBD1 aligns across 11 bases. The junction had 3 bases not matched to a gene; V was cut back by 1 base and J by 8 bases. The CDR3 covers 14 residues. Germline lookup yields CDR1 LNHDA and CDR2 SQIVND (reference sequence). The DNA for the CDR3 is TGTGCCAGTAGTATAGGGACAGGGGGCACCGGCTACACCTTC. It is translated as CASSIGTGGTGYTF. Variable domain in full (rest from reference TRBV19 and TRBJ1-2): DGGITQSPKYLFRKEGQNVTLSCEQNLNHDAMYWYRQDPGQGLRLIYYSQIVNDFQKGDIAEGYSVSREKKESFPLTVTSAQKNPTAFYLCASSIGTGGTGYTFGSGTRLTVV.

The V call is TRBV5-1, the J call TRBJ2-6; D gene ambiguous. This CDR3 is built from 15 residues. Trimming took 0 bases from V and 0 from J, leaving 4 bases between them. CDR1 is SGHRS, CDR2 YFSETQ, per germline. The chain's CDR3 is CASSLVGSGANVLTF. DNA for the CDR3: TGCGCCAGCAGCTTGGTGGGCTCTGGGGCCAACGTCCTGACTTTC.

This rearrangement joins TRBV7-2 to TRBJ1-1, with D possibly being TRBD1 (6 bases). CDR1 and CDR2 from the germline V gene are SGHTA and FQGNSA. CDR3 length: 14 residues. V was cut by 3 bases and J by 5 bases, with 13 bases left in between. The chain's CDR3 is CASSLQGIRTEAFF. The CDR3 coding sequence is TGTGCCAGCAGCTTGCAGGGGATTAGGACTGAAGCTTTCTTT.

The DNA for the CDR3 is TGTGCCAGCAGGAGCTCCTACGAGCAGTACTTC. This translates into CASRSSYEQYF. This chain joins TRBV2 and TRBJ2-7, with D hard to call. Germline CDR1 reads SNHLY; CDR2 reads FYNNEI. The CDR3 totals 11 residues. V was pared by 6 bases and J by 0 bases, with 3 bases between.

J is TRBJ1-2 and V is TRBV29-1, with TRBD1 as a possible D gene (6 bases). The CDR3 spans 11 residues. Trimming shortened V by 8 bases and J by 2 bases, and 9 bases separated the two germline ends. CDR1 SQVTM and CDR2 ANQGSEA come from the germline V gene. The CDR3 coding sequence is TGCAGCACAGGACAGAACTATGGCTACACCTTC. Protein product: CSTGQNYGYTF. The whole variable domain, remainder taken from reference TRBV29-1 and TRBJ1-2, is SAVISQKPSRDICQRGTSLTIQCQVDSQVTMMFWYRQQPGQSLTLIATANQGSEATYESGFVIDKFPISRPNLTFSTLTVSNMSPEDSSIYLCSTGQNYGYTFGSGTRLTVV.

J is TRBJ2-3 and V is TRBV7-2; 7 bases are a match to TRBD2. The CDR3 runs to 15 residues. V lost 0 bases and J lost 7; bases outside the gene matches: 7. The germline CDR1 and CDR2 sequences are SGHTA and FQGNSA. This chain's CDR3 is CASSLAGGAANTQYF. In DNA, the CDR3 is TGTGCCAGCAGCTTAGCGGGAGGGGCCGCGAATACGCAGTATTTT. Full variable domain (rest looked up from reference TRBV7-2 and TRBJ2-3): GAGVSQSPSNKVTEKGKDVELRCDPISGHTALYWYRQSLGQGLEFLIYFQGNSAPDKSGLPSDRFSAERTGGSVSTLTIQRTQQEDSAVYLCASSLAGGAANTQYFGPGTRLTVL.

The J gene is TRBJ1-6, the V gene TRBV7-9, with D perhaps TRBD1 (6 bases). V was clipped by 4 bases and J by 5 bases, with 12 bases between them. This CDR3 has 15 residues. Germline V gives CDR1 SEHNR, CDR2 FQNEAQ (reference sequence). CDR3 bases: TGTGCCAGCAGCTCCCAGGGGACCAATAATTCACCCCTCCACTTT. Translating gives CASSSQGTNNSPLHF.

This clone showed up just once. The chain carries TRBV20-1 and TRBJ1-1, with D perhaps matching TRBD1 (5 bases). The CDR3 contains 14 residues. V was trimmed by 3 bases and J by 1 base, leaving 12 bases between them. Germline V gene data show CDR1 as DFQATT and CDR2 as SNEGSKA (reference sequence). The CDR3 here is CSASSGFRNTEAFF. The CDR3, as DNA: TGCAGTGCTAGTTCAGGGTTTAGGAACACTGAAGCTTTCTTT.